These 24 T cell receptor beta chains were sequenced from one sample in a study of blood T cell repertoires in COVID-19. Sequencing was performed with immunoSEQ multiplex PCR; in TCRdb, only in-frame clones are kept and a portion is missing. The table records around 500,000 clones, 80% to 90% of them present only once. Specimen: peripheral blood. These receptors all come from a human donor in a cohort sampled during active COVID-19.

This clone was detected only once. The gene calls are TRBV19 and TRBJ2-6; possible D gene TRBD1, 6 bases. The CDR3 runs 18 residues. Germline lookup yields CDR1 LNHDA and CDR2 SQIVND (reference sequence). V lost 4 bases, J lost 4 bases, and 20 bases lay in between. CDR3 DNA: TGTGCCAGTAGTAAGGGGGTTCTAACAGGGCCCGGGGCCAACGTCCTGACTTTC. Protein sequence: CASSKGVLTGPGANVLTF.

The chain has TRBV27 and TRBJ1-2; D is uncertain. The CDR3 totals 16 residues. Trimming took 2 bases from V and 7 from J, leaving 20 bases between them. Germline V gives CDR1 MNHEY, CDR2 SMNVEV (reference sequence). CDR3 residues: CASSLTLSGDLAGYTF. The CDR3 region has the DNA TGTGCCAGCAGTTTAACGCTCTCCGGGGATTTGGCTGGCTACACCTTC.

This chain links TRBV29-1 with TRBJ2-5; no clear D gene. The CDR3 is 13 amino acids. V was cut by 8 bases and J by 2 bases, with 15 bases left in between. The germline V gene has CDR1 SQVTM and CDR2 ANQGSEA. The CDR3 sequence: CSIAGSLQETQYF. The CDR3 DNA reads as TGCAGCATCGCAGGCAGCTTACAAGAGACCCAGTACTTC.

The rearrangement joins TRBV5-1 to TRBJ2-2; unclear D gene. The CDR3 spans 16 residues. Germline V lookup: CDR1 SGHRS, CDR2 YFSETQ. Trimming left V 0 bases short and J 4 bases short, with 13 bases between. The CDR3 spells CASSLEQLVPTGELFF. The CDR3 nucleotides read TGCGCCAGCAGCTTGGAACAATTGGTACCCACCGGGGAGCTGTTTTTT.

The chain links TRBV9 to TRBJ2-3, with 8 bases fitting TRBD2. The ends lost 0 bases at V and 0 bases at J; junction bases unmatched: 3. Germline values: CDR1 SGDLS, CDR2 YYNGEE. The CDR3 is made up of 16 amino acids. The CDR3 sequence is CASSVVASGSTDTQYF. The CDR3 DNA reads TGTGCCAGCAGCGTAGTTGCTAGCGGGAGCACAGATACGCAGTATTTT.

This clone was counted a single time. The chain is built from TRBV18 and TRBJ1-5; D gene uncertain. V lost 2 bases and J 9 bases, leaving 11 bases between the germline ends. There are 13 residues in the CDR3. CDR1 KGHSH and CDR2 LQKENI come from the germline V gene. CDR3 sequence reads: CASSPTLLRPQHF. The CDR3 region has the DNA TGTGCCAGCTCACCAACCTTACTACGGCCCCAGCATTTT.

The chain joins TRBV6-2 or TRBV6-3 to TRBJ2-3; 7 positions agree with TRBD2. CDR3 length: 15 residues. V shed 5 bases, J shed 4 bases, and the junction held 9 bases outside the gene matches. Germline V gene lookup returns CDR1 MNHEY and CDR2 SVGEGT. The CDR3 bases are TGTGCCAGCAGTACTCACCGTGGGGGGGCAGATACGCAGTATTTT. It encodes CASSTHRGGADTQYF.

This chain connects TRBV4-1 to TRBJ2-7; TRBD2 agrees at 15 bases. Per the germline V gene, CDR1 is MGHRA and CDR2 is YSYEKL. The CDR3 covers 19 residues. The V and J ends lost 2 bases and 0 bases, in that order; junction bases with no gene match: 8. For the CDR3, the DNA is TGCGCCAGCAGCCAATCATACGGGACTAGCGGGAGGAGCTCCTACGAGCAGTACTTC. This sequence encodes CASSQSYGTSGRSSYEQYF.

The chain's CDR3 is CASSLGLAGVGGTGELFF. CDR3 DNA: TGCGCCAGCAGCCTTGGACTAGCGGGAGTCGGAGGCACCGGGGAGCTGTTTTTT. This chain joins TRBV5-1 and TRBJ2-2; 13 bases align to TRBD2. Germline CDR1 SGHRS, CDR2 YFSETQ. The V segment lost 4 bases and the J segment 4 bases; nucleotides outside the gene matches: 10. The CDR3 has 18 amino acids.

The rearrangement joins TRBV7-2 to TRBJ2-7; 9 nucleotides line up with TRBD1. The V gene end was trimmed by 6 bases and the J gene end by 0 bases; junction bases not matched to a gene: 3. Germline V gene data show CDR1 as SGHTA and CDR2 as FQGNSA. CDR3 length: 14 amino acids. The CDR3 spells CASSQTGGSYEQYF. The DNA of the CDR3 is TGTGCCAGCAGTCAGACAGGGGGCTCCTACGAGCAGTACTTC.

This rearrangement joins TRBV11-2 to TRBJ1-1; D is ambiguous. The CDR3 runs to 17 residues. V dropped 4 bases and J dropped 1 base, with 19 bases sitting between them. Germline values: CDR1 SGHAT, CDR2 FQNNGV. CDR3 DNA: TGTGCCAGCAGCTGGGGAGGTGGAGGGCCTGGGAACACTGAAGCTTTCTTT. The encoded protein is CASSWGGGGPGNTEAFF.

This chain connects TRBV4-3 to TRBJ1-1; D not certain. The CDR3 contains 15 residues. Germline CDR1 LGHNA, CDR2 YSLEER. Between the trimmed V and J ends, which lost 2 bases and 1 base, there was a span of 11 bases. The CDR3 DNA reads TGCGCCAGCAGCCAAACGGGAAAGGGGAACACTGAAGCTTTCTTT. It specifies CASSQTGKGNTEAFF.

The V gene is TRBV28, the J gene TRBJ1-6, with 8 bases matching TRBD1. CDR1 is MDHEN, CDR2 SYDVKM, per germline. The CDR3 is made up of 14 amino acids. With 7 bases clipped from V and 5 bases from J, the junction kept 4 bases outside the gene matches. The DNA for the CDR3 is TGTGCCAGCAACCTGGGACAGGATAATTCACCCCTCCACTTT. Encoded protein: CASNLGQDNSPLHF.

This chain connects TRBV7-3 to TRBJ2-5; TRBD1 agrees at 8 bases. Losses at the gene ends were 2 bases for V and 4 bases for J; bases not matched to a gene: 6. The germline CDR1 and CDR2 sequences are SGHTA and FQGTGA. This CDR3 has 15 amino acids. The CDR3 protein is CASSLDRGSIETQYF. The CDR3 DNA reads as TGTGCCAGCAGCTTAGACAGGGGAAGTATAGAGACCCAGTACTTC.

This clone was detected ten times or more. This chain connects TRBV11-2 to TRBJ1-1; D might be TRBD1 (5 bases). Trimming took 4 bases from V and 5 from J, leaving 14 bases between them. The CDR3 consists of 14 residues. Germline loops: CDR1 SGHAT, CDR2 FQNNGV. CDR3 amino acids: CASSSPPGGTEAFF. CDR3 in DNA: TGTGCCAGCAGCTCTCCTCCCGGGGGGACTGAAGCTTTCTTT.

On this clone: Other DNA sequences of this sample code for an identical CDR3. The chain recombines TRBV2 with TRBJ2-6; 8 bases agree with TRBD1. The CDR3 covers 15 residues. V lost 4 bases to trimming and J lost 4 bases; unmatched junction nucleotides: 3. From germline, CDR1 is SNHLY and CDR2 FYNNEI. The CDR3 region is CASSAQGAGANVLTF. In DNA form, the CDR3 reads TGTGCCAGCAGTGCGCAGGGGGCCGGGGCCAACGTCCTGACTTTC.

The J gene is TRBJ2-2, the V gene TRBV18; weak D call: TRBD1 (6 bases). Germline CDR1 KGHSH, CDR2 LQKENI. V lost 2 bases and J 6 bases, leaving 10 bases between the germline ends. The CDR3 is 14 residues long. CDR3 bases: TGTGCCAGCTCACCAAACAGGGAAGCCGGGGAGCTGTTTTTT. It yields the protein CASSPNREAGELFF. The complete variable domain, with remaining parts taken from reference TRBV18 and TRBJ2-2, reads NAGVMQNPRHLVRRRGQEARLRCSPMKGHSHVYWYRQLPEEGLKFMVYLQKENIIDESGMPKERFSAEFPKEGPSILRIQQVVRGDSAAYFCASSPNREAGELFFGEGSRLTVL.

This chain connects TRBV4-2 to TRBJ2-4; 8 bases match TRBD2. The CDR3 length is 15 residues. Germline V lookup: CDR1 LGHNA, CDR2 YNFKEQ. After removal of 1 base from V and 13 bases from J, the junction contained 12 bases not matched to a gene. The CDR3 region is CASSQASREGGPQYF. The CDR3 DNA reads as TGTGCCAGCAGCCAAGCGAGTCGGGAGGGTGGTCCGCAGTACTTC.

This clone was seen a few times. This chain connects TRBV5-1 to TRBJ2-1; 8 bases line up with TRBD1. The ends lost 4 bases at V and 6 bases at J; junction bases unmatched: 12. CDR1 and CDR2 (germline): SGHRS, YFSETQ. The CDR3 contains 16 residues. The CDR3 is CASSNRGQGGFNEQFF. The CDR3, as DNA: TGCGCCAGCAGCAATCGAGGACAGGGTGGTTTCAATGAGCAGTTCTTC.

Details on this clone: Other DNA sequences from this sample encode an identical CDR3 as well. The rearrangement links TRBV5-4 to TRBJ1-4, with D possibly being TRBD1 (6 bases). The ends were cut back, 4 bases at V and 0 bases at J, with 10 bases in the middle. The germline V gene has CDR1 SGHNT and CDR2 YYREEE (reference sequence). The CDR3 spans 15 residues. The CDR3 DNA reads as TGTGCCAGCAGCCCACAGGGCGCAACTAATGAAAAACTGTTTTTT. As protein: CASSPQGATNEKLFF.

This chain links TRBV28 with TRBJ1-5; 9 bases fit TRBD1. CDR1 is MDHEN and CDR2 is SYDVKM in the germline V gene. The CDR3 is made up of 17 amino acids. The V gene end was trimmed by 4 bases and the J gene end by 3 bases; junction bases not matched to a gene: 10. Here the CDR3 reads CASSSTGTGYDNQPQHF. The CDR3 nucleotides read TGTGCCAGCAGTTCAACCGGGACAGGGTACGACAATCAGCCCCAGCATTTT. Full variable domain (remainder filled in from reference TRBV28 and TRBJ1-5): DVKVTQSSRYLVKRTGEKVFLECVQDMDHENMFWYRQDPGLGLRLIYFSYDVKMKEKGDIPEGYSVSREKKERFSLILESASTNQTSMYLCASSSTGTGYDNQPQHFGDGTRLSIL.

This clone was seen more than once but under ten times. DNA of the CDR3: TGTGCCAGCAGGGGCAGCCTTAATTCACCCCTCCACTTT. It is translated as CASRGSLNSPLHF. V is TRBV28 and J is TRBJ1-6; D gene ambiguous. The V and J ends lost 6 bases and 6 bases respectively, with 9 bases between them. Germline CDR1 MDHEN, CDR2 SYDVKM. The CDR3 loop spans 13 amino acids.

The chain employs TRBV27 and TRBJ2-2; D is possibly TRBD1 (6 bases). V lost 3 bases, J lost 0 bases, and 11 bases lay in between. CDR3 length: 16 amino acids. Germline assignment: CDR1 MNHEY and CDR2 SMNVEV (reference sequence). CDR3 sequence (DNA): TGTGCCAGCAGTTTTCAGGGGTCTTCGAACACCGGGGAGCTGTTTTTT. This encodes CASSFQGSSNTGELFF.

V usage is TRBV28 and J usage is TRBJ1-1; D is unresolved. Germline V gene data show CDR1 as MDHEN and CDR2 as SYDVKM. The ends were cut back, 3 bases at V and 8 bases at J, with 16 bases in the middle. This CDR3 comprises 14 residues. The CDR3 region has the DNA TGTGCCAGCAGTTTTATAGTCCGGGGATCGGAAGCTTTCTTT. Translated: CASSFIVRGSEAFF.